This TCR beta chain was obtained from a study of blood T cell repertoires in COVID-19. Study context: Donors in the United States, Italy and Spain gave samples during acute or convalescent COVID-19.

This table comes from immunoSEQ multiplex PCR, and its TCRdb copy is limited to in-frame clones, with some not included. Among about 210,000 clones, 92% were seen once, and the ten largest hold more than 0.95%. This CDR3 is built from 16 residues. Trimming took 8 bases from V and 5 from J, leaving 23 bases between them. Germline V CDR1 and CDR2: SGHAT, FQNNGV. Sequenced: peripheral blood. The TCR originated in a man aged 30-40 years with acute or convalescent COVID-19. The J gene is TRBJ2-3, the V gene TRBV11-2, with D perhaps TRBD2 (5 bases). DNA of the CDR3: TGTGCCAGCGCAAACTTCCTCGGGGTGGTACAAGATACGCAGTATTTT. This translates into CASANFLGVVQDTQYF.